This T cell receptor (beta chain) appears in the sequencing data of a study of OX40 agonist ivuxolimab in advanced cancers. Study as a whole: Previous treatment with anti-PD-1, anti-PD-L1 or anti-CTLA-4 therapy was allowed; 30% to 50% had received some. General observations from the study: Several nonresponders also turned out to have low normalized T-cell clonal expansion.

Method: immunoSEQ multiplex PCR; TCRdb's copy keeps in-frame clones and lacks some. This repertoire shows about 99,000 clones, 90% to 97% found once; its top ten account for about 2%. Remarks on this clone: Its antigen is unidentified.

Trimming took 5 bases from V and 2 from J, leaving 13 bases between them. This CDR3 region has 14 residues. Per germline, CDR1 LNHDA and CDR2 SQIVND (reference sequence). The sequence was collected from an adult with an advanced solid tumor such as melanoma, head and neck, liver or kidney cancer. This rearrangement joins TRBV19 to TRBJ2-7; a weak D match, TRBD1 (5 bases). The source material was CD4+ or CD8+ T cells sorted from blood, sampled in a trial of the OX40 agonist ivuxolimab. CDR3 loop: CASSVPGLTYEQYF. CDR3 sequence (DNA): TGTGCCAGTAGTGTACCAGGGTTAACCTACGAGCAGTACTTC.